This record covers a single T cell receptor (beta chain). Its antigen is not yet known. No clone much larger than this one lies a single base away; base qualities are absent. Per the publication, the time point label means: before neoadjuvant nivolumab. None of the patients had received prior systemic or radiation treatment, and all were newly diagnosed with stage II-IVA oral cavity squamous cell carcinoma. The cohort was composed of patients with HPV-negative, locally advanced oral cavity squamous cell carcinoma. No culture maintenance or expansion was done, as the peripheral blood mononuclear cells went straight to analysis. The samples were obtained from a longitudinal correlative study of a single-arm phase II trial testing neoadjuvant nivolumab in oral cavity squamous cell carcinoma. Subject-matched pre- and post-treatment PBMCs and tumors from three responders and three non-responders underwent genomic DNA-based TCRbeta sequencing. Peripheral blood mononuclear cells were drawn once before nivolumab treatment and a second time after treatment, when surgery took place. The Maxwell RSC DNA from Cells kit was used to isolate genomic DNA from PBMCs.

These data are taken from a study of neoadjuvant anti-PD-1 for oral cavity cancer listed by TCRdb under 2021. Broadly, across the study: Before undergoing curative-intent surgical resection, most patients got three to four biweekly nivolumab doses at 3 mg/kg. Patients who did not progress were given a fourth nivolumab dose at about day 43 and had definitive surgical resection on days 50-56. Under RECIST 1.1, patients with complete response, partial response or stable disease were classed as responders, and patients with progression were classed as non-responders. A roughly 34% response rate was observed in the parent correlative cohort, in which about 12 patients were included.

CDR1 and CDR2, looked up from the germline V gene, are SNHLY and FYNNEI. From its cysteine to its phenylalanine, the CDR3 spans 13 amino acids. Only the CDR3 region is kept as DNA, spanning 39 bases read in frame from base 1. V is pared back by 8 bases and J by 4 bases, with 12 bases lying between the germline termini. The investigation overall reported the following: Within PBMCs, T cell clonality (Gini index) was significantly higher in non-responders than responders after neoadjuvant nivolumab. A higher pretreatment blood Treg/Th17 ratio correlated with both higher pretreatment blood TCRbeta clonality and lower post-treatment tumor TCRbeta clonality. The TCR analyses had only three patients in each response group, and the authors called for validation in larger cohorts.

For deep sequencing, PBMC libraries mostly used about 0.45 ug of input genomic DNA, with six replicates for each sample. Following the manufacturer's instructions, the team built TCRbeta libraries using the immunoSEQ hsTCRbeta kit. The completed libraries were mixed into a single pool at 3 nM, then sequenced with an Illumina NovaSeq 6000 S4 flow cell. Regarding the original processing steps: The immunoSEQ Analyzer was used for raw data preprocessing and quality control. The analysis was restricted to productive rearrangements, with each unique CDR3 amino acid sequence defining a clonotype. Repertoire clonality was estimated as the Gini-Simpson index, which was computed with the R package tcR. Gini indices were compared with Student's t test, and associations with tumor size change were assessed by Pearson correlation. What TCRdb holds here is the immuneACCESS table cut down to in-frame rearrangements. Part of the clones is not present; checked against another copy, under half of the missing clones reflect an unresolved V gene, and the others are unexplained. D and trimming come from the DNA, and the V and J calls and clone size come from that table. This sample is represented by tens of thousands of clones; around four fifths of them were singletons. The leading ten clones occupy about 3.7% of the sample.

The sequencing here drew on PBMCs, taken before nivolumab (anti-PD-1) treatment. The chain is made from TRBV2 and TRBJ1-5; a tentative D call is TRBD1 (6 bases match). The TCR originated in a person between 40 and 85 years old with oral cavity squamous cell carcinoma. The CDR3 region: CASLGGLNQPQHF. DNA sequence: TGTGCCAGCTTAGGGGGATTGAATCAGCCCCAGCATTTT.